This T cell receptor beta chain stems from a study of PD-1 blockade in classical Hodgkin lymphoma. Overall study results and limits: Healthy donors reportedly exceeded newly diagnosed patients in baseline TCR diversity.

Some clones are missing from TCRdb's copy, which holds only in-frame ones; the method was immunoSEQ multiplex PCR. Among 90,000 to 100,000 clones listed, roughly four fifths were seen once. Relapses following autologous stem cell transplantation were seen in all patients, with brentuximab vedotin exposure varying. Germline lookup yields CDR1 SGDLS and CDR2 YYNGEE. The CDR3 has 19 residues. Trimming removed 4 bases from V and 2 bases from J; junction bases left unmatched: 11. A remark on this clone: Antigen: not known.

V and J are TRBV9 and TRBJ2-6; 11 bases are shared with TRBD2. This receptor was identified in a human donor with classical Hodgkin lymphoma. The starting material was peripheral blood mononuclear cells (PBMCs), obtained before the second cycle of nivolumab. The CDR3 is CASSSHSGRALTGANVLTF. In DNA, the CDR3 is TGTGCCAGCAGCTCCCATAGCGGGAGGGCCCTCACTGGGGCCAACGTCCTGACTTTC.